This T cell receptor (beta chain) originates from a study of OX40 agonist ivuxolimab in advanced cancers. As for the study in general: Patients took ivuxolimab, an agonistic anti-OX40 (CD134) antibody. Partial response was recorded in three patients: one hepatocellular carcinoma and two cutaneous melanoma cases.

Using immunoSEQ multiplex PCR, the repertoire was profiled, and TCRdb retains in-frame clones only, with some absent. Of 65,000 to 95,000 clones in the sample, over 80% were seen once. Findings and limits, study-wide: CD4+ and CD8+ blood T cells expanded clonally by week 6 at 0.1 to 3.0 mg/kg.

Remarks on this clone: Its antigen is unidentified.

Sample: CD4+ or CD8+ T cells sorted from blood, taken in a trial of the OX40 agonist ivuxolimab. The origin of this receptor is an adult with an advanced solid tumor such as melanoma, head and neck, liver or kidney cancer.

CDR3 sequence (DNA): TGTGCCAGCAGCCGACAGGGGACAGATACGCAGTATTTT. It yields the protein CASSRQGTDTQYF. The rearrangement joins TRBV7-3 to TRBJ2-3, with 8 bases identical to TRBD1. Germline V lookup: CDR1 SGHTA, CDR2 FQGTGA. J was trimmed by 3 bases and V by 5 bases; bases with no gene match: 1. The CDR3 contains 13 residues.